Each of the 32 T cell receptor beta chains below was sequenced from the same sample in a study of blood T cell repertoires in COVID-19. Clones were sequenced by immunoSEQ multiplex PCR, and TCRdb holds only the in-frame ones, with some missing. The data contain about 160,000 clones, roughly 80% of them singletons. The material sequenced was peripheral blood. All receptors come from a woman of 80 years or more with acute or convalescent COVID-19.

CDR3 residues: CASSLPGLAGINEQFF. The CDR3 DNA is TGTGCCAGCAGCTTACCGGGACTAGCGGGAATCAATGAGCAGTTCTTC. This rearrangement joins TRBV7-8 to TRBJ2-1; 13 bases match TRBD2. The CDR3 runs to 16 residues. Germline trimming cut 2 bases from V and 6 bases from J; bases unmatched to any gene: 4. Germline V gene sequence: CDR1 SGHVS, CDR2 FQNEAQ.

This clone was found a few times. The CDR3 loop is CASMAATNEKLFF. The CDR3 coding sequence is TGTGCCTCCATGGCGGCAACTAATGAAAAACTGTTTTTT. The rearrangement uses TRBV3-1 (or the pseudogene TRBV3-2) and TRBJ1-4, with unresolved D. The CDR3 spans 13 residues. V was shortened by 11 bases and J by 0 bases, with 10 bases between the two germline ends. Germline CDR1 LGHDT, CDR2 YNNKEL (reference sequence).

This clone has just a few counts. J is TRBJ2-1 and V is TRBV4-2; 12 bases map to TRBD2. Germline values: CDR1 LGHNA, CDR2 YNFKEQ. The CDR3 loop spans 18 amino acids. Losses at the gene ends were 0 bases for V and 5 bases for J; bases not matched to a gene: 8. CDR3 region: CASSQDGLAGPRHNEQFF. CDR3 bases: TGTGCCAGCAGCCAAGATGGACTAGCGGGGCCCCGCCACAATGAGCAGTTCTTC.

This clone has more than one count but fewer than ten. The chain combines TRBV7-9 with TRBJ1-2; 10 nucleotides line up with TRBD1. CDR3 length: 15 residues. Trimming removed 5 bases from V and 7 bases from J; junction bases left unmatched: 10. Germline values: CDR1 SEHNR, CDR2 FQNEAQ (reference sequence). The DNA of the CDR3 is TGTGCCAGCAGCCCTTCCTGGGACAGGGGAGGTGGCTACACCTTC. This codes for CASSPSWDRGGGYTF.

J is TRBJ1-2 and V is TRBV30; 9 nucleotides line up with TRBD1. With V trimmed by 3 bases and J by 8 bases, 10 bases remained unmatched. The CDR3 length is 14 residues. The V gene's germline CDR1 is GTSNPN and CDR2 SVGIG (reference sequence). The chain's CDR3 is CAWRGTGSAAGYTF. The CDR3 DNA reads TGTGCCTGGAGGGGGACAGGGAGCGCGGCGGGCTACACCTTC.

This sequence joins TRBV7-8 and TRBJ1-1; tentative D call: TRBD1 (5 bases). CDR1 SGHVS and CDR2 FQNEAQ come from the germline V gene. The ends were cut back, 2 bases at V and 1 base at J, with 11 bases in the middle. This CDR3 spans 15 amino acids. In DNA, the CDR3 is TGTGCCAGCAGCTTAAACCCCAGGGCGAACACTGAAGCTTTCTTT. Encoded protein: CASSLNPRANTEAFF.

The chain links TRBV6-4 to TRBJ1-1; 7 nucleotides align to TRBD1. CDR3 length: 15 residues. Germline CDR1 and CDR2: MRHNA and SNTAGT. With 6 bases clipped from V and 0 bases from J, the junction kept 7 bases outside the gene matches. The CDR3 here is CASRRTGNMNTEAFF. CDR3 in DNA: TGTGCCAGCAGGCGGACAGGAAACATGAACACTGAAGCTTTCTTT.

J is TRBJ2-1 and V is TRBV10-3; maybe TRBD2 (5 bases). Per germline, CDR1 ENHRY and CDR2 SYGVKD. CDR3 size: 14 residues. With 10 bases removed from V and 9 bases from J, the gap between germline ends came to 22 bases. As DNA, the CDR3 is TGTGCCAGTGGGTGGGCTAGCAGCACCGGTGAGCAGTTCTTC. Translated, it gives CASGWASSTGEQFF.

The V call is TRBV4-2, the J call TRBJ2-7; D unresolved. Per germline, CDR1 LGHNA and CDR2 YNFKEQ. This CDR3 is built from 16 residues. The V end lost 0 bases, the J end lost 0 bases, and 12 bases lay between the germline ends. CDR3 nucleotide sequence: TGTGCCAGCAGCCAAGATTGGCAGGTTAGCTCCTACGAGCAGTACTTC. Amino acids: CASSQDWQVSSYEQYF.

This clone has just a few counts. The CDR3 loop is CASTGGLGGYTF. The CDR3, as DNA: TGTGCCAGCACAGGGGGATTAGGTGGCTACACCTTC. The gene calls are TRBV28 and TRBJ1-2; 7 positions agree with TRBD1. The CDR3 runs to 12 residues. V gave up 7 bases and J gave up 7 bases; unmatched junction bases: 6. Germline V CDR1 and CDR2: MDHEN, SYDVKM.

This clone was found once. The V call is TRBV7-9, the J call TRBJ1-1; D unclear. The CDR3 totals 10 residues. The germline gives CDR1 SEHNR, CDR2 FQNEAQ (reference sequence). The CDR3: CALGNTEAFF. The CDR3 DNA is TGTGCTCTAGGTAACACTGAAGCTTTCTTT.

The chain has TRBV5-4 and TRBJ2-3; the match to TRBD2 covers 9 bases. V was pared by 3 bases and J by 2 bases, with 1 base of the junction left unmatched. The CDR3 covers 14 residues. Germline V gene lookup returns CDR1 SGHNT and CDR2 YYREEE (reference sequence). The CDR3 DNA reads as TGTGCCAGCAGCTCGGGACTAGCCACAGATACGCAGTATTTT. Amino acid sequence: CASSSGLATDTQYF. The full variable domain, completed using reference TRBV5-4 and TRBJ2-3, is ETGVTQSPTHLIKTRGQQVTLRCSSQSGHNTVSWYQQALGQGPQFIFQYYREEENGRGNFPPRFSGLQFPNYSSELNVNALELDDSALYLCASSSGLATDTQYFGPGTRLTVL.

V gene TRBV7-9 combines with J gene TRBJ1-5; no definite D call. The germline V and J ends were trimmed by 0 bases and 1 base, with 10 bases remaining between them. The germline CDR1 and CDR2 sequences are SEHNR and FQNEAQ (reference sequence). This CDR3 region has 16 residues. The CDR3 loop reads CASSLADGRSNQPQHF. The CDR3, as DNA: TGTGCCAGCAGCTTAGCAGACGGGAGAAGCAATCAGCCCCAGCATTTT.

V gene TRBV5-1 combines with J gene TRBJ2-2; TRBD1 is a possible D gene (7 bases). With 1 base removed from V and 4 bases from J, the gap between germline ends came to 11 bases. This CDR3 region has 15 residues. CDR1 and CDR2 (germline): SGHRS, YFSETQ. The chain's CDR3 is CASSLIQGGTGELFF. The CDR3 coding sequence is TGCGCCAGCAGCTTGATCCAGGGGGGCACCGGGGAGCTGTTTTTT.

This clone has a handful of counts. The chain links TRBV12-3 or TRBV12-4 to TRBJ2-2; TRBD2 is a possible D gene (5 bases). V was pared by 1 base and J by 10 bases, with 10 bases between. This CDR3 has 13 amino acids. The CDR3 DNA follows: TGTGCCAGCAGTTTAGGTGGGCGGGCGGAGCTGTTTTTT. Translation: CASSLGGRAELFF.

This sequence joins TRBV19 and TRBJ2-5, with a weak D call TRBD1 (5 bases). The CDR3 loop spans 14 amino acids. Trimming shortened V by 3 bases and J by 5 bases, and 13 bases separated the two germline ends. Germline CDR1 reads LNHDA; CDR2 reads SQIVND (reference sequence). The CDR3 sequence is CASSMSGYKETQYF. The CDR3 DNA sequence: TGTGCCAGTAGTATGTCAGGGTACAAGGAGACCCAGTACTTC.

This sequence joins TRBV6-6 and TRBJ2-1; D call uncertain. CDR1 and CDR2 (germline): MNHNY, SVGAGI (reference sequence). This CDR3 has 12 residues. The V end lost 0 bases, the J end lost 7 bases, and 4 bases lay between the germline ends. CDR3 in amino acids: CASSYSRNEQFF. The DNA of the CDR3 is TGTGCCAGCAGTTACTCCCGTAATGAGCAGTTCTTC.

This chain joins TRBV24-1 and TRBJ2-5; D not certain. The CDR3 contains 11 residues. V gave up 2 bases and J gave up 5 bases, with 2 bases separating them. The germline V gene encodes CDR1 KGHDR and CDR2 SFDVKD. In DNA form, the CDR3 reads TGTGCCACCAGTGATTCGGAGACCCAGTACTTC. It encodes CATSDSETQYF.

This clone came up a few times. This chain connects TRBV7-2 to TRBJ1-6; 7 bases match TRBD1. V trimming: 3 bases; J trimming: 6 bases; junction bases outside the gene matches: 5. CDR3 size: 15 residues. The germline V gene encodes CDR1 SGHTA and CDR2 FQGNSA. CDR3 sequence: CASSFRDSFNSPLHF. The CDR3 bases are TGTGCCAGCAGCTTCCGGGACAGCTTTAATTCACCCCTCCACTTT.

In this sample, this clone turned up a few times. This chain links TRBV4-1 with TRBJ2-3; 13 bases map to TRBD2. CDR1 is MGHRA and CDR2 is YSYEKL in the germline V gene. CDR3 length: 12 amino acids. V lost 6 bases, J lost 10 bases, and 1 base stayed unmatched. The CDR3 is CASRGTSGAQYF. CDR3 DNA: TGCGCCAGCAGAGGGACTAGCGGGGCGCAGTATTTT.

In its sample, this clone was seen a few times. The rearrangement uses TRBV28 and TRBJ2-7, with TRBD2 as a possible D gene (7 bases). Trimming removed 7 bases at V and 4 bases at J, with 14 bases between. Germline CDR1 reads MDHEN; CDR2 reads SYDVKM. This CDR3 contains 13 residues. CDR3 in DNA: TGTGCCAGCACCGCGGGGGCCCGGTACGAGCAGTACTTC. It encodes CASTAGARYEQYF. The full variable domain, completed using reference TRBV28 and TRBJ2-7, is DVKVTQSSRYLVKRTGEKVFLECVQDMDHENMFWYRQDPGLGLRLIYFSYDVKMKEKGDIPEGYSVSREKKERFSLILESASTNQTSMYLCASTAGARYEQYFGPGTRLTVT.

This chain joins TRBV5-6 and TRBJ2-7; TRBD2 matches 7 bases. Germline-derived CDR1 and CDR2 are SGHDT and YYEEEE. The CDR3 covers 14 residues. V shed 4 bases and J 4 bases; nucleotides not matched to a gene: 8. The CDR3 DNA sequence: TGTGCCAGCAGCACCAGCGGGGTCCTATACGAGCAGTACTTC. This codes for CASSTSGVLYEQYF.

This sequence joins TRBV4-1 and TRBJ1-1, with a tentative D call TRBD1 (5 bases). Trimming took 1 base from V and 2 from J, leaving 20 bases between them. CDR1 and CDR2 from the germline V gene are MGHRA and YSYEKL. This CDR3 comprises 18 residues. CDR3 sequence (DNA): TGCGCCAGCAGCCAAGGGCCCCTAGGAAGAGACAGTAACACTGAAGCTTTCTTT. This gives the protein CASSQGPLGRDSNTEAFF.

V is TRBV10-2 and J is TRBJ2-1; a weak D match, TRBD2 (6 bases). Germline CDR1 and CDR2: WSHSY and SAAADI. The CDR3 length is 13 residues. Trimming took off 5 bases at V and 9 bases at J, with 14 bases between the two ends. CDR3 amino acids: CASSRDFVSEQFF. In DNA, the CDR3 is TGCGCCAGCAGTCGGGACTTCGTCAGTGAGCAGTTCTTC.

The chain employs TRBV6-1 and TRBJ2-7, with a tentative D call TRBD1 (7 bases). The CDR3 covers 15 residues. V was pared by 0 bases and J by 0 bases, with 9 bases between. Germline-derived CDR1 and CDR2 are MNHNS and SASEGT. The CDR3 protein is CASSEAEGASYEQYF. CDR3 coding DNA: TGTGCCAGCAGTGAAGCGGAGGGGGCCTCCTACGAGCAGTACTTC.

V usage is TRBV15 and J usage is TRBJ2-7; D not certain. CDR3 length: 15 amino acids. The ends were cut back, 0 bases at V and 5 bases at J, with 14 bases in the middle. CDR1 is LNHNV, CDR2 YYDKDF, per germline (reference sequence). CDR3 protein: CATSRDLGTRNEQYF. The CDR3 coding sequence is TGTGCCACCAGCAGAGATCTCGGCACGAGGAACGAGCAGTACTTC.

The rearrangement joins TRBV5-1 to TRBJ2-7; 7 bases are a match to TRBD1. Losses at the gene ends were 2 bases for V and 5 bases for J; bases not matched to a gene: 4. The CDR3 covers 13 residues. Germline values: CDR1 SGHRS, CDR2 YFSETQ. In DNA form, the CDR3 reads TGCGCCAGCAGCTTACAGGGGATGCACGAGCAGTACTTC. The encoded protein is CASSLQGMHEQYF.

The V and J genes are TRBV6-1 and TRBJ2-3, with 7 bases aligning to TRBD1. CDR1 and CDR2 from the germline V gene are MNHNS and SASEGT. The V segment lost 1 base and the J segment 3 bases; nucleotides outside the gene matches: 4. The CDR3 runs 15 residues. DNA of the CDR3: TGTGCCAGCAGTGAAGGCGACAGGGTTACAGATACGCAGTATTTT. It is translated as CASSEGDRVTDTQYF.

This clone is a singleton in its sample. The V and J genes are TRBV10-1 and TRBJ1-1; tentative D call: TRBD1 (5 bases). Trimming took off 4 bases at V and 1 base at J, with 7 bases between the two ends. The CDR3 totals 13 residues. Germline values: CDR1 WNHNN, CDR2 SYGVQD (reference sequence). CDR3 DNA: TGCGCCAGCAGTGGAGGACAGAACACTGAAGCTTTCTTT. It specifies CASSGGQNTEAFF.

The chain carries TRBV19 and TRBJ1-2, with 8 bases fitting TRBD1. The CDR3 covers 14 residues. Per the germline V gene, CDR1 is LNHDA and CDR2 is SQIVND (reference sequence). V lost 2 bases and J lost 4; bases outside the gene matches: 3. The CDR3 region has the DNA TGTGCCAGTAGTATACGACAGGGGTTCTATGGCTACACCTTC. Translation gives CASSIRQGFYGYTF.

This chain uses TRBV30 with TRBJ1-1, with 7 bases lining up with TRBD1. CDR3 length: 15 amino acids. Germline values: CDR1 GTSNPN, CDR2 SVGIG (reference sequence). V shed 1 base and J 7 bases; nucleotides not matched to a gene: 12. CDR3: CAWSGYRGSQGEAFF. DNA of the CDR3: TGTGCCTGGAGTGGTTACAGGGGCTCCCAGGGTGAAGCTTTCTTT.

The gene calls are TRBV7-9 and TRBJ2-5; 10 bases agree with TRBD1. Germline V gene lookup returns CDR1 SEHNR and CDR2 FQNEAQ (reference sequence). V shed 5 bases and J 7 bases; nucleotides not matched to a gene: 7. CDR3 length: 14 residues. The chain's CDR3 is CASSAGQGYGTQYF. DNA for the CDR3: TGTGCCAGCAGCGCGGGACAGGGGTACGGGACCCAGTACTTC.